Below, one TCR beta chain is given with its context. The antigen remains undetermined. Through Arm-PCR of CDR3 regions and iRepertoire HTBI primers, TCR beta libraries were built. MiXCR was run by TCRdb on the multiplex PCR reads, yielding one entry per CDR3 protein. There are 300,000 to 500,000 distinct CDR3 sequences in the sample; less than 25% occur only once, and roughly 20% lies in the top ten. This sample is drawn from a study of regulatory T cells in long-lasting Graves disease. Findings and limits, study-wide: New patients shared 1,000 or so public clonotypes, and persistent patients shared more, with a few thousand. Lower TCR diversity was seen in persistent Graves' patients than in newly diagnosed ones. Owing to a sample size that was small, accuracy may have been reduced.

This CDR3 is built from 14 residues. CDR1 is MNHNS and CDR2 is SASEGT in the germline V gene. Germline trimming cut 6 bases from V and 4 bases from J; bases unmatched to any gene: 4. Time point: persistent/refractory GD, antithyroid drugs over 5 years with positive TRAb. PBMCs provided the RNA from which the TCR library was made. The receptor's source is a female donor with Graves disease. The starting material was peripheral blood mononuclear cells (PBMCs), obtained when the disease was refractory, from a patient treated with antithyroid drugs. This chain joins TRBV6-1 and TRBJ2-5, with TRBD2 identical over 11 bases. CDR3 coding DNA: TGTGCCAGCAGCCCTAGCGGGAGGACAGAGACCCAGTACTTC. Translated, it gives CASSPSGRTETQYF.